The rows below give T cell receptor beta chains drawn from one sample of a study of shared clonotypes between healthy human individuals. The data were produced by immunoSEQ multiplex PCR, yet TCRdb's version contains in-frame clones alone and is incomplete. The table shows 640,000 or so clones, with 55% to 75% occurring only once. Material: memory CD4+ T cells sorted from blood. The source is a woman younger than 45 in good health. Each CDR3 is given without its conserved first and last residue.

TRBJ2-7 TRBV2 ASSLGGQGSY
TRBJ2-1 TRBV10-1 ASSRTGSSYNEQF
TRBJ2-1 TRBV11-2 ASSLGGLAVYNEQF
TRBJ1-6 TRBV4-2 ASSQSRPGRANSPLH
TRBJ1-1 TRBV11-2 ASSLDRRAF
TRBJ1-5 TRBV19 ASSSQRGAVNQPQH
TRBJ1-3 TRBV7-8 ASSLWGPEGNTIY
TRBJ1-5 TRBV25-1 ASSRDRDQPQH
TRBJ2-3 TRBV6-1 ASNYPGPSGTQY
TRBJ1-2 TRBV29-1 SVEPGQGYGYT
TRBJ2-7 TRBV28 ASSSYSSGHNYEQY
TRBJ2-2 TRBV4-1 ASSQVQTGVTGELF
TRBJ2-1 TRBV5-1 ASSLAREEEQF
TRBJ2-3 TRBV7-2 ASSTQAGVSDTQY
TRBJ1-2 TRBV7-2 ASRLGPTTNYGYT